The 32 T cell receptor beta chains listed next were all sequenced from one sample in a study of cytomegalovirus exposure and HLA in healthy donors. The PCR contained 60 Vbeta and 13 Jbeta primers. Some clones are missing from TCRdb's copy, which holds only in-frame ones; the method was immunoSEQ multiplex PCR. The table records around 190,000 clones, 81% of them present only once. Sequenced input: PBMCs. The receptor source for this set is a man between 18 and 35 years old in good health and CMV-seronegative.

The chain uses TRBV6-6 and TRBJ2-7; 10 nucleotides line up with TRBD1. Per the germline V gene, CDR1 is MNHNY and CDR2 is SVGAGI (reference sequence). J gave up 3 bases and V 6 bases, and 5 bases lay outside the gene matches. The CDR3 has 14 amino acids. The CDR3 region is CASRMGQGFYEQYF. The CDR3 region has the DNA TGTGCCAGCAGGATGGGACAGGGGTTCTACGAGCAGTACTTC.

The chain combines TRBV28 with TRBJ2-3; D is unresolved. The germline CDR1 and CDR2 sequences are MDHEN and SYDVKM. The CDR3 totals 15 residues. V gave up 3 bases and J gave up 5 bases, with 15 bases separating them. CDR3 in amino acids: CASSFPTTTGDTQYF. In DNA form, the CDR3 reads TGTGCCAGCAGTTTTCCCACTACCACGGGAGATACGCAGTATTTT.

This clone has only a few counts. The chain is built from TRBV5-1 and TRBJ1-1; maybe TRBD1 (5 bases). CDR1 SGHRS and CDR2 YFSETQ come from the germline V gene. This CDR3 has 13 residues. With 4 bases removed from V and 5 bases from J, the gap between germline ends came to 12 bases. CDR3 protein: CASSPVEGTEAFF. In nucleotides, the CDR3 is TGCGCCAGCAGCCCGGTGGAGGGGACTGAAGCTTTCTTT.

The chain carries TRBV7-2 and TRBJ1-6; 9 bases align to TRBD1. V gave up 5 bases and J gave up 10 bases; unmatched junction bases: 9. This CDR3 has 15 residues. Looked up from germline, CDR1 is SGHTA and CDR2 is FQGNSA. The CDR3 reads CASSTRTGEGSPLHF. The CDR3 DNA reads as TGTGCCAGCAGCACCCGGACAGGGGAAGGATCACCCCTCCACTTT.

The chain joins TRBV10-1 to TRBJ2-2; 8 nucleotides line up with TRBD1. CDR3 length: 17 amino acids. Trimming removed 6 bases from V and 1 base from J; junction bases left unmatched: 10. The V gene's germline CDR1 is WNHNN and CDR2 SYGVQD (reference sequence). CDR3 region: CASSPSLGTGNTGELFF. In nucleotides, the CDR3 is TGCGCCAGCAGCCCTTCGTTAGGGACAGGGAACACCGGGGAGCTGTTTTTT.

The rearrangement joins TRBV6-1 to TRBJ2-5, with D hard to call. Per the germline V gene, CDR1 is MNHNS and CDR2 is SASEGT. Trimming cost V 3 bases and J 3 bases, with 8 bases left between them. The CDR3 length is 13 residues. The CDR3 nucleotides are TGTGCCAGCAGTGAGGGCGAGAAAGAGACCCAGTACTTC. Translation: CASSEGEKETQYF.

In this sample, this clone turned up a few times. The chain combines TRBV10-3 with TRBJ1-2, with 7 bases fitting TRBD1. The V gene's germline CDR1 is ENHRY and CDR2 SYGVKD. Unmatched junction bases numbered 9, after V lost 6 bases and J lost 2 bases. The CDR3 extends over 15 amino acids. CDR3 in amino acids: CAIRIAGDSNYGYTF. The CDR3 bases are TGTGCCATCAGAATAGCCGGGGACAGCAACTATGGCTACACCTTC.

The chain uses TRBV5-1 and TRBJ2-3; no clear D gene. This CDR3 region has 14 residues. The germline V gene has CDR1 SGHRS and CDR2 YFSETQ. Trimming stripped 0 bases from V and 0 bases from J, with 5 bases between. CDR3 loop: CASSLDPSTDTQYF. CDR3 bases: TGCGCCAGCAGCTTGGATCCTAGCACAGATACGCAGTATTTT.

The gene calls are TRBV5-1 and TRBJ2-5, with 8 nucleotides matching TRBD1. CDR1 is SGHRS, CDR2 YFSETQ, per germline. V lost 3 bases and J lost 2; bases outside the gene matches: 3. The CDR3 has 14 amino acids. CDR3: CASSSGGHQETQYF. In nucleotides, the CDR3 is TGCGCCAGCAGCTCAGGGGGCCATCAAGAGACCCAGTACTTC.

V is TRBV7-9 and J is TRBJ1-5; D uncertain. This CDR3 has 15 amino acids. V was trimmed by 5 bases and J by 5 bases, leaving 16 bases between them. The germline gives CDR1 SEHNR, CDR2 FQNEAQ (reference sequence). As DNA, the CDR3 is TGTGCCAGCAGCCCCGACACACCACGGCATCAGCCCCAGCATTTT. This codes for CASSPDTPRHQPQHF.

The genes are TRBV11-3 and TRBJ2-7; 7 bases are shared with TRBD1. Looked up from germline, CDR1 is SGHNT and CDR2 is YENEEA. The CDR3 consists of 13 residues. Losses at the gene ends were 5 bases for V and 3 bases for J; bases not matched to a gene: 4. CDR3 loop: CASSQRDSYEQYF. In nucleotides, the CDR3 is TGTGCCAGCAGCCAAAGGGACAGCTACGAGCAGTACTTC.

This clone was counted a single time. The CDR3 region is CASTVYSAENIQYF. The CDR3 DNA reads TGTGCCAGCACGGTTTATTCTGCCGAAAACATTCAGTACTTC. This chain joins TRBV2 and TRBJ2-4; D gene uncertain. This CDR3 has 14 residues. CDR1 is SNHLY, CDR2 FYNNEI, per germline. V was clipped by 7 bases and J by 5 bases, with 15 bases between them.

This clone was counted a few times. The V and J genes are TRBV28 and TRBJ2-7; TRBD1 matches 8 bases. Germline CDR1 and CDR2: MDHEN and SYDVKM. This CDR3 spans 15 amino acids. Losses at the gene ends were 6 bases for V and 4 bases for J; bases not matched to a gene: 11. CDR3 coding DNA: TGTGCCAGCAGCATACCTTGGACAGGGCGGTACGAGCAGTACTTC. Its protein is CASSIPWTGRYEQYF.

The chain joins TRBV28 to TRBJ1-2; 10 bases fit TRBD1. J lost 1 base, V lost 4 bases, and 3 bases had no gene match. Germline V gene lookup returns CDR1 MDHEN and CDR2 SYDVKM. This CDR3 region has 15 residues. For the CDR3, the DNA is TGTGCCAGCAGTTCCGGGACAGGGGTTAACTATGGCTACACCTTC. Encoded protein: CASSSGTGVNYGYTF.

The chain uses TRBV5-1 and TRBJ2-1; 10 bases align to TRBD1. The CDR3 consists of 16 residues. Germline CDR1 reads SGHRS; CDR2 reads YFSETQ. The V segment lost 4 bases and the J segment 4 bases; nucleotides outside the gene matches: 8. The chain's CDR3 is CASSTRDRGGYNEQFF. The CDR3 nucleotides read TGCGCCAGCAGCACTAGGGACAGGGGAGGTTACAATGAGCAGTTCTTC.

CDR3 bases: TGCGCCAGCAGCCAAACCGACAGTGGGGCCAACACCATATATTTT. Amino acids: CASSQTDSGANTIYF. This chain connects TRBV4-1 to TRBJ1-3, with D maybe TRBD1 (5 bases). The V and J ends lost 2 bases and 7 bases respectively, with 15 bases between them. This CDR3 contains 15 residues. Germline values: CDR1 MGHRA, CDR2 YSYEKL.

A single count supports this clone. The chain links TRBV6-5 to TRBJ1-5; D uncertain. CDR1 and CDR2 (germline): MNHEY, SVGAGI. The V end was cut by 8 bases, the J end by 11 bases, with 13 bases between. The CDR3 contains 11 residues. CDR3 amino acids: CASRLEGSQHF. The CDR3 nucleotides read TGTGCCAGCCGCCTTGAGGGATCCCAGCATTTT.

The rearrangement joins TRBV11-2 to TRBJ2-4; 9 bases agree with TRBD2. Germline V gene sequence: CDR1 SGHAT, CDR2 FQNNGV. The V segment lost 6 bases and the J segment 7 bases; nucleotides outside the gene matches: 7. The CDR3 spans 14 residues. The CDR3 DNA reads TGTGCCAGCAGTCTTAGCGGGAGCGGGAACATTCAGTACTTC. It specifies CASSLSGSGNIQYF.

The genes are TRBV5-6 and TRBJ1-1; D unclear. The CDR3 loop spans 16 amino acids. Trimming pared 6 bases from V and 1 base from J, leaving 19 bases between. Per the germline V gene, CDR1 is SGHDT and CDR2 is YYEEEE. The chain's CDR3 is CASITSKVGRNTEAFF. DNA of the CDR3: TGTGCCAGCATCACCTCGAAGGTTGGGCGGAACACTGAAGCTTTCTTT.

The J gene is TRBJ2-3, the V gene TRBV7-9, with 9 bases fitting TRBD1. Germline V gene lookup returns CDR1 SEHNR and CDR2 FQNEAQ (reference sequence). The V and J ends lost 6 bases and 3 bases, in that order; junction bases with no gene match: 4. This CDR3 has 14 residues. Here the CDR3 DNA reads TGTGCCAGCAGACGACAGGGGGGGACAGATACGCAGTATTTT. It yields the protein CASRRQGGTDTQYF.

The chain recombines TRBV4-3 with TRBJ1-6; D is unclear. Germline values: CDR1 LGHNA, CDR2 YSLEER. Trimming cost V 0 bases and J 4 bases, with 13 bases left between them. This CDR3 is 17 amino acids long. CDR3 region: CASSQDLGSRYNSPLHF. DNA of the CDR3: TGCGCCAGCAGCCAAGACTTGGGCAGTAGGTATAATTCACCCCTCCACTTT.

The V call is TRBV4-3, the J call TRBJ1-3; perhaps TRBD1 as D (6 bases). This CDR3 comprises 15 residues. Germline CDR1 LGHNA, CDR2 YSLEER. Trimming left V 3 bases short and J 0 bases short, with 9 bases between. The chain's CDR3 is CASSHEGDSGNTIYF. Here the CDR3 DNA reads TGCGCCAGCAGCCACGAGGGGGACTCTGGAAACACCATATATTTT.

This clone was observed a handful of times. The V call is TRBV28, the J call TRBJ2-7; weak D call: TRBD2 (6 bases). Germline V gene sequence: CDR1 MDHEN, CDR2 SYDVKM. Deletions cut 10 bases from V and 5 bases from J, with 15 bases between. This CDR3 spans 12 amino acids. Written as DNA, the CDR3 is TGTGCCACCGGCGGGAACTTAGACGAGCAGTACTTC. This codes for CATGGNLDEQYF.

The V gene is TRBV29-1, the J gene TRBJ2-1; 15 nucleotides line up with TRBD2. Germline-derived CDR1 and CDR2 are SQVTM and ANQGSEA. This CDR3 is built from 18 residues. With 6 bases clipped from V and 3 bases from J, the junction kept 12 bases outside the gene matches. The CDR3 nucleotides read TGCAGCGTCGAGTTGGGGACTAGCGGGGGGACTTACTACAATGAGCAGTTCTTC. Protein product: CSVELGTSGGTYYNEQFF.

This clone was found a few times. One junction end does not reproduce the germline sequence, and a read error may be involved. The chain has TRBV7-9 and TRBJ2-3, with D possibly matching TRBD2 (6 bases). Germline V lookup: CDR1 SEHNR, CDR2 FQNEAQ (reference sequence). The CDR3 is made up of 14 amino acids. The CDR3 is CASSLAREIAELHF. CDR3 nucleotide sequence: TGTGCCAGCAGCTTAGCGAGAGAAATAGCGGAACTACATTTT.

This sequence joins TRBV30 and TRBJ1-1; D remains unclear. The CDR3 loop spans 13 amino acids. V was cut by 2 bases and J by 10 bases, with 17 bases left in between. CDR1 and CDR2 (germline): GTSNPN, SVGIG (reference sequence). The CDR3 coding sequence is TGTGCCTGGAGTCCCTATTTAGTGGCGGGAGCTTTCTTT. Its protein is CAWSPYLVAGAFF.

The chain uses TRBV7-2 and TRBJ1-1, with D possibly matching TRBD1 (6 bases). The CDR3 has 15 residues. Germline CDR1 reads SGHTA; CDR2 reads FQGNSA. V was clipped by 5 bases and J by 0 bases, with 13 bases between them. The CDR3 coding sequence is TGTGCCAGCAGCGGGACAATTGGGGTGAACACTGAAGCTTTCTTT. It is translated as CASSGTIGVNTEAFF.

The chain is built from TRBV29-1 and TRBJ1-2; unclear D gene. The germline V gene has CDR1 SQVTM and CDR2 ANQGSEA. This CDR3 has 11 amino acids. V dropped 8 bases and J dropped 7 bases, with 14 bases sitting between them. As DNA, the CDR3 is TGCAGCCTTTCAACCTCAGGTGGCTACACCTTC. Amino acid sequence: CSLSTSGGYTF.

This chain links TRBV7-9 with TRBJ1-5; TRBD1 agrees at 7 bases. The germline gives CDR1 SEHNR, CDR2 FQNEAQ (reference sequence). The CDR3 runs to 13 residues. V was pared by 5 bases and J by 4 bases, with 2 bases of the junction left unmatched. CDR3 in DNA: TGTGCCAGCAGCCGGGACAGAAATCAGCCCCAGCATTTT. It is translated as CASSRDRNQPQHF. Based on the CDR3 plus reference TRBV7-9 and TRBJ1-5, the full variable domain is DTGVSQNPRHKITKRGQNVTFRCDPISEHNRLYWYRQTLGQGPEFLTYFQNEAQLEKSRLLSDRFSAERPKGSFSTLEIQRTEQGDSAMYLCASSRDRNQPQHFGDGTRLSIL.

V usage is TRBV7-9 and J usage is TRBJ2-5, with TRBD1 as a possible D gene (5 bases). The CDR3 covers 13 residues. Trimming took off 6 bases at V and 2 bases at J, with 10 bases between the two ends. The germline gives CDR1 SEHNR, CDR2 FQNEAQ (reference sequence). The CDR3 here is CASSRTFQETQYF. For the CDR3, the DNA is TGTGCCAGCAGTCGGACATTTCAAGAGACCCAGTACTTC.

The chain couples TRBV6-4 to TRBJ1-1; D not certain. V lost 3 bases to trimming and J lost 5 bases, with 10 bases between them. Germline V gene data show CDR1 as MRHNA and CDR2 as SNTAGT. CDR3 length equals 13 residues. The CDR3 loop reads CASSERGGTEAFF. The CDR3 region has the DNA TGTGCCAGCAGTGAGCGGGGAGGGACTGAAGCTTTCTTT.

The V call is TRBV7-3, the J call TRBJ1-1, with D hard to call. The length of the CDR3 is 15 residues. Germline CDR1 is SGHTA and CDR2 is FQGTGA. V was trimmed by 2 bases and J by 1 base, leaving 11 bases between them. CDR3 nucleotides: TGTGCCAGCAGCTTAGGAGGAGGCTCGAACACTGAAGCTTTCTTT. It yields the protein CASSLGGGSNTEAFF.